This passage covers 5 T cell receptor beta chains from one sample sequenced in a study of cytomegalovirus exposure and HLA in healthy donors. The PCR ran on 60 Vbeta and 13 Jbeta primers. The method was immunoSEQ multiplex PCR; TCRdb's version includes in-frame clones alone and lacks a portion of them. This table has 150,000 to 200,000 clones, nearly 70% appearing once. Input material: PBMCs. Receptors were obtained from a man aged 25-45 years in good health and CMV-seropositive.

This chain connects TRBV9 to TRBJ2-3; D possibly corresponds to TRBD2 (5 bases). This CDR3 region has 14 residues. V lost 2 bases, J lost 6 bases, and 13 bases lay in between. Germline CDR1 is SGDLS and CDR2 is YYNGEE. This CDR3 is CASSVGDAWDTQYF. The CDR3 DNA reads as TGTGCCAGCAGCGTCGGGGATGCTTGGGATACGCAGTATTTT.

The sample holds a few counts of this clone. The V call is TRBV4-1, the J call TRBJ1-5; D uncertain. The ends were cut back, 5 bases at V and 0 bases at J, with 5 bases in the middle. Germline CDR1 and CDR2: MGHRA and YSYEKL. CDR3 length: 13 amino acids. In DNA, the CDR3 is TGCGCCAGCAGCGACTATAGCAATCAGCCCCAGCATTTT. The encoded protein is CASSDYSNQPQHF.

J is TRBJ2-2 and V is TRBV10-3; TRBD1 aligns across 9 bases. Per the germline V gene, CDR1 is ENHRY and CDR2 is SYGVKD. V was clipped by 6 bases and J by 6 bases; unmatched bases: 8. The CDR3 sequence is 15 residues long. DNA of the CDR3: TGTGCCATCAGCTCGTGGACAGGGGTAGCCGGGGAGCTGTTTTTT. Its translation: CAISSWTGVAGELFF.

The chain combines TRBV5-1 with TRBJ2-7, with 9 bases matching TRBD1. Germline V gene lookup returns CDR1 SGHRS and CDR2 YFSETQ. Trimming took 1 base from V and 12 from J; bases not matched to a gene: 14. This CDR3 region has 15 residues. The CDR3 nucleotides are TGCGCCAGCAGCTTGAGGGACAGGGACCTCTTACCGCGGTACTTC. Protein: CASSLRDRDLLPRYF.

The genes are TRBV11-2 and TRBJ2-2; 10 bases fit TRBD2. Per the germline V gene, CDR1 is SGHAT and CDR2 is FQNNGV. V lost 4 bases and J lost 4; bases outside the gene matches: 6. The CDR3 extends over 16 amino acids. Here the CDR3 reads CASSSQRTSGTGELFF. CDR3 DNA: TGTGCCAGCAGCTCCCAAAGGACTAGCGGCACCGGGGAGCTGTTTTTT. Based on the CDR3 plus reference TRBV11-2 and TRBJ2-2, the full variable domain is EAGVAQSPRYKIIEKRQSVAFWCNPISGHATLYWYQQILGQGPKLLIQFQNNGVVDDSQLPKDRFSAERLKGVDSTLKIQPAKLEDSAVYLCASSSQRTSGTGELFFGEGSRLTVL.